The source of this T cell receptor beta chain is a study of blood T cell repertoires in COVID-19. Whole-study context: The study drew acute and convalescent COVID-19 samples from the United States, Italy and Spain. In each case, the material was cDNA or gDNA derived from T cells, B-cell-depleted T cells, or PBMCs.

Germline CDR1 and CDR2: SQVTM and ANQGSEA. The CDR3 length is 12 residues. V shed 4 bases and J shed 5 bases, with 11 bases lying between them. As handled by the study authors: Reference gene primer amplification gave estimated nucleated cell counts. Sequencing was performed with immunoSEQ multiplex PCR; in TCRdb, only in-frame clones are kept and a portion is missing. V and J calls and clone size are given by that table; D and trimming were obtained from the DNA. The sample carries hundreds of thousands of clones, roughly 87% recorded once. V usage is TRBV29-1 and J usage is TRBJ2-5; D possibly corresponds to TRBD1 (5 bases). This TCR was recovered from a woman aged 25 to 39 with acute or convalescent COVID-19. The specimen was peripheral blood. CDR3 region: CSVVAGSETQYF. The CDR3 coding sequence is TGCAGCGTTGTCGCAGGGTCGGAGACCCAGTACTTC. Filled out from reference TRBV29-1 and TRBJ2-5, the complete variable domain reads SAVISQKPSRDICQRGTSLTIQCQVDSQVTMMFWYRQQPGQSLTLIATANQGSEATYESGFVIDKFPISRPNLTFSTLTVSNMSPEDSSIYLCSVVAGSETQYFGPGTRLLVL.